The 10 T cell receptor beta chains below come from one sample, sequenced in a study of chemoradiotherapy in HPV16-positive cancers (dated by TCRdb to between 2020 and 2023). Libraries were prepared through the immunoSEQ multiplex PCR assay. This immuneACCESS table, as held by TCRdb, lists in-frame sequences with V and J called but not all clones. Of the missing ones, under half trace to an unresolved V gene in checked studies; the others have no known cause. The sample table holds thousands of clones, of which approximately 80% were seen once. The ten largest clonotypes hold roughly 2% of the sample. The specimen was collected from a patient who underwent chemoradiotherapy. The receptors derive from a human donor with HPV-associated anogenital cancer.

This clone occurred a few times. The chain employs TRBV4-1 and TRBJ1-4, with no clear D. The germline gives CDR1 MGHRA, CDR2 YSYEKL. V was cut by 0 bases and J by 7 bases, with 0 bases left in between. This CDR3 spans 11 amino acids. The CDR3 loop is CASSQDEKLFF. Here the CDR3 DNA reads TGCGCCAGCAGCCAAGATGAAAAACTGTTTTTT.

DNA for the CDR3: TGTGCCAGCACCCGTTGGACAGAGGTTTCAGATACGCAGTATTTT. Translation gives CASTRWTEVSDTQYF. The chain joins TRBV7-9 to TRBJ2-3, with D possibly being TRBD1 (6 bases). This CDR3 spans 15 amino acids. The V gene's germline CDR1 is SEHNR and CDR2 FQNEAQ (reference sequence). Trimming removed 7 bases at V and 4 bases at J, with 18 bases between.

The gene calls are TRBV28 and TRBJ1-2; D unresolved. Germline loops: CDR1 MDHEN, CDR2 SYDVKM. CDR3 length: 12 amino acids. Trimming cost V 2 bases and J 8 bases, with 9 bases left between them. The CDR3 reads CASSLVGSGYTF. For the CDR3, the DNA is TGTGCCAGCAGTTTAGTAGGGTCCGGCTACACCTTC.

This chain uses TRBV9 with TRBJ2-3; D is unclear. This CDR3 has 14 amino acids. The V end lost 0 bases, the J end lost 1 base, and 6 bases lay between the germline ends. Germline CDR1 and CDR2: SGDLS and YYNGEE. CDR3 in amino acids: CASSVDSRTDTQYF. The CDR3 coding sequence is TGTGCCAGCAGCGTAGACTCGCGCACAGATACGCAGTATTTT.

The rearrangement joins TRBV2 to TRBJ1-4; 9 bases align to TRBD1. The germline V gene has CDR1 SNHLY and CDR2 FYNNEI. Trimming cost V 6 bases and J 3 bases; bases outside gene matches: 8. The CDR3 is made up of 16 amino acids. The chain's CDR3 is CASRPTGGTSNEKLFF. The CDR3 DNA reads as TGTGCCAGCAGGCCTACAGGGGGCACATCTAATGAAAAACTGTTTTTT.

The chain recombines TRBV7-9 with TRBJ2-7; 7 bases line up with TRBD1. The trim removed 4 bases at V and 1 base at J, leaving 1 base unmatched. CDR3 length: 13 residues. Germline V gene lookup returns CDR1 SEHNR and CDR2 FQNEAQ (reference sequence). CDR3 in DNA: TGTGCCAGCAGCTGGACAGGTTCCTACGAGCAGTACTTC. Amino acid sequence: CASSWTGSYEQYF.

CDR3 nucleotide sequence: TGCGCCAGCAGCCTACTACCGGGACAGGCTACAACTAATGAAAAACTGTTTTTT. Translating it yields CASSLLPGQATTNEKLFF. This rearrangement joins TRBV5-1 to TRBJ1-4, with 8 bases fitting TRBD1. From germline, CDR1 is SGHRS and CDR2 YFSETQ. CDR3 length: 18 amino acids. J was trimmed by 0 bases and V by 4 bases; bases with no gene match: 11.

The J gene is TRBJ2-7, the V gene TRBV28, with a possible D match to TRBD2 (6 bases). The CDR3 is 15 residues long. Germline lookup yields CDR1 MDHEN and CDR2 SYDVKM. The germline V and J ends were trimmed by 7 bases and 0 bases, with 16 bases remaining between them. As DNA, the CDR3 is TGTGCCAGCAAACGGGAGCGGATAAGCTCCTACGAGCAGTACTTC. Translation: CASKRERISSYEQYF. The whole variable domain, filled in from reference TRBV28 and TRBJ2-7, reads DVKVTQSSRYLVKRTGEKVFLECVQDMDHENMFWYRQDPGLGLRLIYFSYDVKMKEKGDIPEGYSVSREKKERFSLILESASTNQTSMYLCASKRERISSYEQYFGPGTRLTVT.

The rearrangement joins TRBV4-1 to TRBJ2-5, with D possibly TRBD1 on 6 matching bases. The last part of the DNA fits TRBJ2-7 better; the J call may be wrong. The CDR3 runs to 15 residues. From germline, CDR1 is MGHRA and CDR2 YSYEKL. CDR3 in DNA: TGCGCCAGCAGCCCCCCCGGCAGGGGTGATTCCGAGCAGTACTTC. It encodes CASSPPGRGDSEQYF.

The chain links TRBV6-5 to TRBJ2-3; no clear D. The ends were cut back, 2 bases at V and 5 bases at J, with 8 bases in the middle. Germline values: CDR1 MNHEY, CDR2 SVGAGI. The CDR3 runs to 13 residues. The CDR3 region has the DNA TGTGCCAGCAGTTACCGGCCTCAAGATACGCAGTATTTT. Encoded protein: CASSYRPQDTQYF.